Listed below are T cell receptor beta chains from one sample, sequenced in a study of blood T cell repertoires in COVID-19. Produced via immunoSEQ multiplex PCR; TCRdb's table is partial and in-frame only. The sample lists hundreds of thousands of clones, more than 80% seen once, with roughly 1.4% in the top ten. Sequenced sample: peripheral blood. These receptors were obtained from a woman in her thirties with active or convalescent COVID-19. Each CDR3 is given with its conserved first and last residue. D genes are given only for firm matches. Only part of the rows carry a size: once, few, many, or a class if the clone is expanded.

clone size | J gene | D gene | V gene | CDR3 protein | CDR3 DNA
. | TRBJ2-3 | TRBD1 | TRBV27 | CASSDDRGQADTQYF | TGTGCCAGCAGCGATGACAGGGGGCAGGCAGATACGCAGTATTTT
once | TRBJ1-4 | . | TRBV11-1 | CASSLSVNEKLFF | TGTGCCAGCAGCTTGTCCGTTAATGAAAAACTGTTTTTT
. | TRBJ2-3 | TRBD2 | TRBV5-4 | CASSLDEAGGRDTQYF | TGTGCCAGCAGCTTGGATGAAGCGGGGGGGCGAGATACGCAGTATTTT
. | TRBJ1-2 | . | TRBV2 | CASSLTEFVYGYTF | TGTGCCAGCAGCTTGACAGAATTTGTCTATGGCTACACCTTC
few | TRBJ2-7 | . | TRBV19 | CASSRAPLAYEQYF | TGTGCCAGTAGTAGGGCTCCACTAGCCTACGAGCAGTACTTC
. | TRBJ2-1 | TRBD2 | TRBV3-1/TRBV3-2 | CASSQSGASYNEQFF | TGTGCCAGCAGCCAAAGCGGGGCAAGCTACAATGAGCAGTTCTTC
. | TRBJ1-6 | TRBD1 | TRBV13 | CASSLGRGNSPLHF | TGTGCCAGCAGCTTAGGCAGGGGGAATTCACCCCTCCACTTT
. | TRBJ2-7 | TRBD2 | TRBV13 | CASSHGLAGGRDEQYF | TGTGCCAGCAGCCACGGACTAGCGGGAGGGCGGGACGAGCAGTACTTC
. | TRBJ1-2 | . | TRBV12-3/TRBV12-4 | CASLGRGNYGYTF | TGTGCCAGCCTGGGGAGGGGTAACTATGGCTACACCTTC
. | TRBJ2-1 | . | TRBV11-2 | CASSLGIGEQFF | TGTGCCAGCAGCTTAGGTATCGGTGAGCAGTTCTTC
. | TRBJ1-6 | TRBD1 | TRBV6-5 | CASSYSGQGYNSPLHF | TGTGCCAGCAGTTACTCCGGACAGGGCTATAATTCACCCCTCCACTTT
. | TRBJ1-2 | . | TRBV27 | CASSSGVGVGYGYTF | TGTGCCAGCAGTTCGGGCGTAGGGGTGGGCTATGGCTACACCTTC
. | TRBJ1-1 | TRBD1 | TRBV2 | CASRQGVFTEAFF | TGTGCCAGCAGACAGGGGGTGTTCACTGAAGCTTTCTTT
. | TRBJ2-2 | TRBD2 | TRBV11-2 | CASSLGPQGAGVSTGELFF | TGTGCCAGCAGCTTAGGACCCCAGGGAGCGGGAGTGAGCACCGGGGAGCTGTTTTTT
. | TRBJ1-2 | TRBD1 | TRBV30 | CAWSGTGNFGGYTF | TGTGCCTGGAGTGGGACAGGGAACTTTGGTGGCTACACCTTC
. | TRBJ2-7 | . | TRBV7-2 | CASSLEGKPLYEQYF | TGTGCCAGCAGCTTGGAGGGCAAACCCCTCTACGAGCAGTACTTC
. | TRBJ2-6 | . | TRBV19 | CASSIGRSGANVLTF | TGTGCCAGTAGTATAGGTCGGTCTGGGGCCAACGTCCTGACTTTC
. | TRBJ1-4 | TRBD1 | TRBV29-1 | CSVADRGTNEKLFF | TGCAGCGTCGCCGACAGGGGTACTAATGAAAAACTGTTTTTT
. | TRBJ1-2 | . | TRBV4-1 | CASSQDGNQGIGGYTF | TGCGCCAGCAGCCAAGATGGAAACCAGGGAATTGGCGGCTACACCTTC
once | TRBJ2-5 | . | TRBV5-1 | CASSTTPGAGLYQETQYF | TGCGCCAGCAGCACAACCCCAGGGGCCGGATTGTACCAAGAGACCCAGTACTTC
. | TRBJ1-1 | TRBD1 | TRBV7-9 | CASSSGDRQNTEAFF | TGTGCCAGCAGCTCCGGGGACAGACAAAACACTGAAGCTTTCTTT
. | TRBJ1-1 | TRBD1 | TRBV7-9 | CASSLGQGMSTEAFF | TGTGCCAGCAGCTTGGGACAGGGGATGAGCACTGAAGCTTTCTTT
. | TRBJ1-1 | . | TRBV27 | CASSTWAGTEAFF | TGTGCCAGCAGTACTTGGGCAGGAACTGAAGCTTTCTTT
. | TRBJ2-3 | TRBD2 | TRBV5-4 | CASSLSAGAGTDTQYF | TGTGCCAGCAGCTTGTCGGCGGGAGCGGGCACAGATACGCAGTATTTT
. | TRBJ1-2 | TRBD1 | TRBV19 | CASSSDRANGYTF | TGTGCCAGTAGTTCGGACAGGGCAAATGGCTACACCTTC
once | TRBJ2-3 | . | TRBV4-1 | CASSHLTDTQYF | TGCGCCAGCAGCCACCTTACAGATACGCAGTATTTT
once | TRBJ1-2 | TRBD1 | TRBV29-1 | CSVLRQGNLNYGYTF | TGCAGCGTTCTCCGACAGGGAAACCTTAACTATGGCTACACCTTC
. | TRBJ2-3 | TRBD2 | TRBV11-2 | CASSVEAGAVTDTQYF | TGTGCCAGCAGCGTGGAAGCGGGAGCCGTAACAGATACGCAGTATTTT
. | TRBJ2-2 | TRBD2 | TRBV6-2/TRBV6-3 | CASSYPRLAGANTGELFF | TGTGCCAGCAGTTACCCCCGCTTGGCGGGAGCGAACACCGGGGAGCTGTTTTTT